The present T cell receptor (beta chain) was sequenced within a study of immune cell composition in non-small cell lung cancer. Study information: Most cases were lung adenocarcinoma or squamous cell carcinoma.

Sequenced by immunoSEQ multiplex PCR; TCRdb stores in-frame clones only, minus some. This sample has about 2,500 clones; almost 75% occur once, and the top ten carry 15% to 20%. Germline CDR1 is SGHNT and CDR2 is YYREEE (reference sequence). Trimming at V came to 0 bases and at J to 4 bases, leaving 9 bases not matched to a gene. The CDR3 extends over 16 amino acids. The same specimen was also included in a second study, on CD4 T cells in lung cancer. Turning to that study: Donors, mostly former smokers, were 60 to 69 at blood donation.

The V call is TRBV5-4, the J call TRBJ2-5; TRBD2 matches at 7 bases. The sample was lung tumor tissue. The clonotype comes from a human donor with non-small cell lung cancer. Here the CDR3 reads CASSLVRAGAGETQYF. The CDR3 DNA sequence: TGTGCCAGCAGCTTGGTTCGCGCGGGAGCGGGAGAGACCCAGTACTTC.